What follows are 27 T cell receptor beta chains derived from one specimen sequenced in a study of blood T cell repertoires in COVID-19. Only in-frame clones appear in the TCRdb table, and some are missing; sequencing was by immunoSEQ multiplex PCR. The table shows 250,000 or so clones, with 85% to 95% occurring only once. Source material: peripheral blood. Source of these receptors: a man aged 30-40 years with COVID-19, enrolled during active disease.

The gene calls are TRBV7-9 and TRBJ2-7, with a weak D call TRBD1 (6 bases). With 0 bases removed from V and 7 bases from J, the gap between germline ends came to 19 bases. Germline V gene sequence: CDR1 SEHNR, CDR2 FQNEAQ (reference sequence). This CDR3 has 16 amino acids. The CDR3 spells CASSLARGVGLWEQYF. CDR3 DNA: TGTGCCAGCAGCTTAGCCAGGGGCGTCGGTCTTTGGGAGCAGTACTTC.

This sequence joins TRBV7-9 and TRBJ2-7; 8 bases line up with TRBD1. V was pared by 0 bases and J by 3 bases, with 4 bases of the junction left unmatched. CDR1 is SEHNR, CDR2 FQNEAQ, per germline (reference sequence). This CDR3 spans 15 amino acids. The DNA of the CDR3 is TGTGCCAGCAGCTTAGCGCAGGGGGCAGTCTACGAGCAGTACTTC. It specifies CASSLAQGAVYEQYF.

The CDR3: CASSQEGADYGYTF. CDR3 bases: TGTGCCAGCAGCCAGGAGGGGGCGGACTATGGCTACACCTTC. This chain links TRBV3-1 (or the pseudogene TRBV3-2) with TRBJ1-2; 7 nucleotides agree with TRBD1. The CDR3 is 14 residues long. Germline V gene sequence: CDR1 LGHDT, CDR2 YNNKEL (reference sequence). The trim removed 3 bases at V and 3 bases at J, leaving 4 bases unmatched.

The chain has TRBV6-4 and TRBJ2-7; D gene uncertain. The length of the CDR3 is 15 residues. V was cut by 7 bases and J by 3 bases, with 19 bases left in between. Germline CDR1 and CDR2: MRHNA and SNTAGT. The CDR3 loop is CASKPPKETNYEQYF. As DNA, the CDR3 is TGTGCCAGCAAACCGCCCAAAGAGACAAACTACGAGCAGTACTTC.

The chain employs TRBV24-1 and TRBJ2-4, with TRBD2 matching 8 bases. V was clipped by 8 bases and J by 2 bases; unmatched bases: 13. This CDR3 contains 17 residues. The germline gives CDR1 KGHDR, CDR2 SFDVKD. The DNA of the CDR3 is TGTGCCACCACCAATAATAATAGCGGGGCTTCCAAAAACATTCAGTACTTC. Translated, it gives CATTNNNSGASKNIQYF.

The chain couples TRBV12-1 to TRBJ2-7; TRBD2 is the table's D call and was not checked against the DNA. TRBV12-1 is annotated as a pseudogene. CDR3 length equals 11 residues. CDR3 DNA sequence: TGTGCCAGTCCGAGCTCCTACGAGCAGTACTTC. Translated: CASPSSYEQYF.

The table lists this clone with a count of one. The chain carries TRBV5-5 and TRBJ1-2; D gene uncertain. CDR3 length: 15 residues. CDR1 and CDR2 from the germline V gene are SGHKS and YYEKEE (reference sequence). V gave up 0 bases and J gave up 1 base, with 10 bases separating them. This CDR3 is CASSLAGDLNYGYTF. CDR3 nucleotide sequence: TGTGCCAGCAGCTTGGCGGGAGACCTTAACTATGGCTACACCTTC.

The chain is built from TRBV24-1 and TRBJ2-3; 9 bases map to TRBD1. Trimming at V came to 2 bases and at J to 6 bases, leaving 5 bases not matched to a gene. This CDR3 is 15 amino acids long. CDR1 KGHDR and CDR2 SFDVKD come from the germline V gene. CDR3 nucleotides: TGTGCCACCAGTGATTCCGGACAGGGGATGGATACGCAGTATTTT. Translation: CATSDSGQGMDTQYF.

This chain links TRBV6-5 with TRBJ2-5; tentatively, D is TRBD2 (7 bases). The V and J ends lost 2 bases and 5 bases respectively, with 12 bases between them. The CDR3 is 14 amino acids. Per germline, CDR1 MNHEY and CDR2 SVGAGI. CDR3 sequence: CASSYGGGHETQYF. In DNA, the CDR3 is TGTGCCAGCAGTTACGGGGGGGGGCACGAGACCCAGTACTTC.

In DNA form, the CDR3 reads TGTGCCAGCAGCCAGGACAGGGGCTCCTACGAGCAGTACTTC. Encoded protein: CASSQDRGSYEQYF. The J gene is TRBJ2-7, the V gene TRBV4-2, with TRBD1 matching over 9 bases. Germline V lookup: CDR1 LGHNA, CDR2 YNFKEQ. This CDR3 has 14 residues. V trimming: 3 bases; J trimming: 0 bases; junction bases outside the gene matches: 0.

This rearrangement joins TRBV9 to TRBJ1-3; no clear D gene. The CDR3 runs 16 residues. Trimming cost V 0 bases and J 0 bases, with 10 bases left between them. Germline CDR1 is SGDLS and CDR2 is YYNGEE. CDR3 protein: CASSVVPDYSGNTIYF. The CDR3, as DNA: TGTGCCAGCAGCGTAGTCCCCGACTACTCTGGAAACACCATATATTTT.

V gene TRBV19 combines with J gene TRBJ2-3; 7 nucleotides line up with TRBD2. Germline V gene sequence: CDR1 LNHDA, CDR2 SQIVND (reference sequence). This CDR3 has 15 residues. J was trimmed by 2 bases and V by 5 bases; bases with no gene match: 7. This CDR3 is CASSPRDYHTDTQYF. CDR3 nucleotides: TGTGCCAGTAGTCCCAGGGACTACCACACAGATACGCAGTATTTT.

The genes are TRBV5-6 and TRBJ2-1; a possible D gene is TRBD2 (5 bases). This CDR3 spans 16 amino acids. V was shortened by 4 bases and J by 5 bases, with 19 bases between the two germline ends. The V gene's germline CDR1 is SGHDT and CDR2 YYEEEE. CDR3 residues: CASSPLDDRGNNEQFF. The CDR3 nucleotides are TGTGCCAGCAGCCCCCTCGACGACCGGGGAAACAATGAGCAGTTCTTC.

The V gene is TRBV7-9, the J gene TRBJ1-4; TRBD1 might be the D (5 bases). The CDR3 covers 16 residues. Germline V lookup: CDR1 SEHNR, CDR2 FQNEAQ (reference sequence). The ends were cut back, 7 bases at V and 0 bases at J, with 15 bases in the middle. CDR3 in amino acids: CASNSGKTATNEKLFF. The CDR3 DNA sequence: TGTGCCAGCAACTCGGGCAAGACAGCAACTAATGAAAAACTGTTTTTT.

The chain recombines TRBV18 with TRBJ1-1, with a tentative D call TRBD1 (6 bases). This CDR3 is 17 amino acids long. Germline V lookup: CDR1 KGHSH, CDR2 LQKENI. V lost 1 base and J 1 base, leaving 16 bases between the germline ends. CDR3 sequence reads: CASSPQTLQGQNTEAFF. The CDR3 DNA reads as TGTGCCAGCTCACCACAGACATTACAGGGACAGAACACTGAAGCTTTCTTT.

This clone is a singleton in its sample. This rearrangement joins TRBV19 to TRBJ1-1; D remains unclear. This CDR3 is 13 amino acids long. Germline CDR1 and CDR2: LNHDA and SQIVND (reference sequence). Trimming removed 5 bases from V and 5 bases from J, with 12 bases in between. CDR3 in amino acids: CASSPPQRTEAFF. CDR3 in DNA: TGTGCCAGTAGTCCCCCACAACGAACTGAAGCTTTCTTT.

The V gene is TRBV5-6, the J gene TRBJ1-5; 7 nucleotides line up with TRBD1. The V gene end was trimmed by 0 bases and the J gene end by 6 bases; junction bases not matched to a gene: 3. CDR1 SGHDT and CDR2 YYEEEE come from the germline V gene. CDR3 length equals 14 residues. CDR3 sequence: CASSLGDRGQPQHF. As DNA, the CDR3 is TGTGCCAGCAGCTTGGGGGACAGAGGTCAGCCCCAGCATTTT. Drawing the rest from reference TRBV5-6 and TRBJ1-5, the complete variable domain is DAGVTQSPTHLIKTRGQQVTLRCSPKSGHDTVSWYQQALGQGPQFIFQYYEEEERQRGNFPDRFSGHQFPNYSSELNVNALLLGDSALYLCASSLGDRGQPQHFGDGTRLSIL.

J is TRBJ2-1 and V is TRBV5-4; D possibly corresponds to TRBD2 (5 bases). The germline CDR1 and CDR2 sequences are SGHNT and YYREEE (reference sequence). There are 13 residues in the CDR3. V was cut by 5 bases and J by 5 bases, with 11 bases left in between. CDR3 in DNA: TGTGCCAGCAGAACCGGGGAAAACAATGAGCAGTTCTTC. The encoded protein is CASRTGENNEQFF.

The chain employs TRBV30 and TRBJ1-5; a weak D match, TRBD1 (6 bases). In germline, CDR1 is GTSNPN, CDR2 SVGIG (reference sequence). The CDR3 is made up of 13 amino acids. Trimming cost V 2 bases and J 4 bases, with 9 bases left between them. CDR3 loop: CAWSKRGNQPQHF. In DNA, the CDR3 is TGTGCCTGGAGTAAGAGGGGGAATCAGCCCCAGCATTTT.

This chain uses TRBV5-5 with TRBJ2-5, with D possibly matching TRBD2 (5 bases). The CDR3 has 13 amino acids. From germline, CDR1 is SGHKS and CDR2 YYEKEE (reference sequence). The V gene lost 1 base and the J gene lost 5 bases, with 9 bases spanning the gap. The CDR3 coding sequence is TGTGCCAGCAGCTTGACTGGCGGGGAGACCCAGTACTTC. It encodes CASSLTGGETQYF.

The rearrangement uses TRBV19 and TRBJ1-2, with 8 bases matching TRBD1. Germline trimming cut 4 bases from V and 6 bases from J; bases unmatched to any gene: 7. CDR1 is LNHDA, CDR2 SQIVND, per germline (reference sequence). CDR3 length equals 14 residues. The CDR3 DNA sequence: TGTGCCAGTAGTACCCCAGGGGGCCGGCATGGCTACACCTTC. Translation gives CASSTPGGRHGYTF.

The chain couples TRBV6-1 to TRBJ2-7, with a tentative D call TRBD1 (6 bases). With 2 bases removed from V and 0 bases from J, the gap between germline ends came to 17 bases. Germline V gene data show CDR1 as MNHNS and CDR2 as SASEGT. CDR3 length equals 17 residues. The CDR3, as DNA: TGTGCCAGCAGTGAAAGGGGCGCCGAGACAGGCTCCTACGAGCAGTACTTC. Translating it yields CASSERGAETGSYEQYF.

CDR3 nucleotides: TGTGCCAGCAGCCAAAGGGCGGGCCAGGTGTATTCACCCCTCCACTTT. It is translated as CASSQRAGQVYSPLHF. The chain uses TRBV3-1 (or the pseudogene TRBV3-2) and TRBJ1-6, with D hard to call. Looked up from germline, CDR1 is LGHDT and CDR2 is YNNKEL (reference sequence). The CDR3 spans 16 residues. With 2 bases removed from V and 8 bases from J, the gap between germline ends came to 16 bases.

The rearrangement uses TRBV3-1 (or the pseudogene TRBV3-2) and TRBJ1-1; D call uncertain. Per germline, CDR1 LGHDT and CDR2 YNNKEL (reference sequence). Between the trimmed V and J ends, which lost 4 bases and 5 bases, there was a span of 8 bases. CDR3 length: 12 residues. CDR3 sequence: CASSLLGTEAFF. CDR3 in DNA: TGTGCCAGCAGCCTCCTCGGGACTGAAGCTTTCTTT.

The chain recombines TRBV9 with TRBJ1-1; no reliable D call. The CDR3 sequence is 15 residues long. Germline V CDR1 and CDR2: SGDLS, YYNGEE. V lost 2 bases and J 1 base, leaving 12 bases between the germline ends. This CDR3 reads CASSVSPDTNTEAFF. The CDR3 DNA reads TGTGCCAGCAGCGTTTCGCCAGACACGAACACTGAAGCTTTCTTT.

The CDR3 reads CASSRQDHDGEQYF. The CDR3 region has the DNA TGCGCCAGCAGCCGACAAGATCATGACGGCGAGCAGTACTTC. J is TRBJ2-7 and V is TRBV4-1; D is undetermined. The CDR3 is 14 amino acids. Germline V gives CDR1 MGHRA, CDR2 YSYEKL. The germline V and J ends were trimmed by 4 bases and 6 bases, with 16 bases remaining between them.

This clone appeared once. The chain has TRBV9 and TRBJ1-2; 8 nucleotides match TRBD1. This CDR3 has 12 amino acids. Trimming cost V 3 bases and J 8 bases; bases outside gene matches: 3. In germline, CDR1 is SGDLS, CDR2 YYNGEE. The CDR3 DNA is TGTGCCAGCAGCGCGAGGACAGGGGGCTACACCTTC. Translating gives CASSARTGGYTF.